Ten or more counts support the clone carrying this T cell receptor beta chain. Its antigen remains unknown. This specimen comes from a study of T cell repertoires in cytomegalovirus infection. Background on the study: HLA-B-restricted CMV epitopes that are well studied, plus recently identified HLA-C-restricted ones, were used by the study. It can be stated that public TCR beta signatures indicated CMV infection as well as a matching HLA type. Regarding the study as a whole: CMV-specific TCR beta clonotypes restricted by HLA-C were the ones dominating the ex vivo response.

TCRdb re-called the reads through MiXCR, storing one row per CDR3 protein. The sample has roughly 280,000 distinct CDR3 sequences; roughly a fifth are singletons. This CDR3 comprises 21 residues. Unmatched junction bases numbered 13, after V lost 2 bases and J lost 0 bases. In germline, CDR1 is SGHTA, CDR2 FQGNSA. This sequence originates from a human donor in good health (CMV status not recorded). Some clones in this sample may be carry-over from other donors' samples. The material sequenced was cultured PBMCs, taken from culture after CMV antigen stimulation. The chain is built from TRBV7-2 and TRBJ2-3; 14 bases agree with TRBD2. CDR3 nucleotide sequence: TGTGCCAGCAGCTTATCTACTCCGGGACTAGCGGGGGCTAGAAGCACAGATACGCAGTATTTT. Its protein is CASSLSTPGLAGARSTDTQYF. The whole variable domain, filled in from reference TRBV7-2 and TRBJ2-3, reads GAGVSQSPSNKVTEKGKDVELRCDPISGHTALYWYRQSLGQGLEFLIYFQGNSAPDKSGLPSDRFSAERTGGSVSTLTIQRTQQEDSAVYLCASSLSTPGLAGARSTDTQYFGPGTRLTVL.